The 21 T cell receptor beta chains in this list originate from one sample, sequenced in a study of T cell responses to AZD1222 COVID-19 vaccine. Sequenced by immunoSEQ multiplex PCR; TCRdb stores in-frame clones only, minus some. Altogether around 31,000 clones are present, about nine tenths being singletons, with the ten largest covering about 41%. Sequenced material: peripheral blood, taken on day 0 of AZD1222 vaccination. These receptors all stem from an adult in good health.

The V and J genes are TRBV10-3 and TRBJ1-2; 7 nucleotides align to TRBD1. CDR1 and CDR2 from the germline V gene are ENHRY and SYGVKD. The CDR3 length is 12 residues. J gave up 8 bases and V 8 bases, and 8 bases lay outside the gene matches. This chain's CDR3 is CAIGNQGEGYTF. In DNA form, the CDR3 reads TGTGCCATCGGCAACCAGGGGGAAGGCTACACCTTC.

The chain has TRBV3-1 (or the pseudogene TRBV3-2) and TRBJ2-2; 11 nucleotides agree with TRBD2. J gave up 7 bases and V 4 bases, and 11 bases lay outside the gene matches. The germline CDR1 and CDR2 sequences are LGHDT and YNNKEL (reference sequence). This CDR3 is 17 amino acids long. For the CDR3, the DNA is TGTGCCAGCAGCCCCAGGATAGCGGGGGGGCCAGACGGGGAGCTGTTTTTT. It translates to CASSPRIAGGPDGELFF.

This rearrangement joins TRBV7-2 to TRBJ2-5; the match to TRBD1 covers 7 bases. The CDR3 is made up of 14 amino acids. CDR1 and CDR2 (germline): SGHTA, FQGNSA. J gave up 4 bases and V 5 bases, and 7 bases lay outside the gene matches. In DNA, the CDR3 is TGTGCCAGCAGCCTGGACAGGTCGGTAGAGACCCAGTACTTC. This gives the protein CASSLDRSVETQYF.

The DNA for the CDR3 is TGTGCCAGCAGTGAGGGAGCCGGTACAGATACGCAGTATTTT. Translated, it gives CASSEGAGTDTQYF. The chain couples TRBV2 to TRBJ2-3, with D tentatively TRBD2 (5 bases). The CDR3 has 14 residues. V gave up 3 bases and J gave up 3 bases, with 10 bases separating them. Germline V gives CDR1 SNHLY, CDR2 FYNNEI.

The gene calls are TRBV11-3 and TRBJ2-1; 8 bases line up with TRBD2. This CDR3 contains 14 residues. Per the germline V gene, CDR1 is SGHNT and CDR2 is YENEEA. Germline trimming cut 4 bases from V and 9 bases from J; bases unmatched to any gene: 8. The CDR3 region has the DNA TGTGCCAGCAGCTACGGACTAGCCCACGGTGAGCAGTTCTTC. It is translated as CASSYGLAHGEQFF.

The rearrangement links TRBV5-1 to TRBJ2-7; D is possibly TRBD1 (5 bases). The CDR3 spans 13 residues. CDR1 is SGHRS and CDR2 is YFSETQ in the germline V gene. The V end was cut by 2 bases, the J end by 5 bases, with 11 bases between. The CDR3 is CASSFGQGHEQYF. CDR3 in DNA: TGCGCCAGCAGCTTTGGTCAGGGCCACGAGCAGTACTTC.

The chain couples TRBV5-1 to TRBJ1-4, with a possible D match to TRBD1 (5 bases). With 4 bases removed from V and 0 bases from J, the gap between germline ends came to 19 bases. The V gene's germline CDR1 is SGHRS and CDR2 YFSETQ. This CDR3 spans 18 amino acids. CDR3 in amino acids: CASSGTPQLFATNEKLFF. The CDR3 DNA reads as TGCGCCAGCAGCGGGACGCCTCAGCTTTTCGCAACTAATGAAAAACTGTTTTTT.

The chain combines TRBV6-5 with TRBJ2-7; 10 bases line up with TRBD2. There are 13 residues in the CDR3. J lost 3 bases, V lost 9 bases, and 5 bases had no gene match. Germline CDR1 MNHEY, CDR2 SVGAGI. The CDR3: CASKRGGLYEQYF. The CDR3 DNA reads TGTGCCAGTAAGCGGGGGGGCCTCTACGAGCAGTACTTC.

CDR3 DNA sequence: TGTGCCAGCAGCCAAGATCATCCGGGACAGGGGTATAGCAATCAGCCCCAGCATTTT. It specifies CASSQDHPGQGYSNQPQHF. This chain uses TRBV4-2 with TRBJ1-5; 10 positions match TRBD1. This CDR3 spans 19 amino acids. CDR1 LGHNA and CDR2 YNFKEQ come from the germline V gene. J lost 0 bases, V lost 0 bases, and 8 bases had no gene match.

This chain links TRBV5-4 with TRBJ1-5; D call uncertain. This CDR3 is 13 amino acids long. From germline, CDR1 is SGHNT and CDR2 YYREEE (reference sequence). Trimming shortened V by 4 bases and J by 1 base, and 6 bases separated the two germline ends. This CDR3 reads CASSIDSNQPQHF. The CDR3 DNA is TGTGCCAGCAGCATAGACAGCAATCAGCCCCAGCATTTT.

The V and J genes are TRBV4-3 and TRBJ1-2, with a possible D match to TRBD1 (5 bases). From germline, CDR1 is LGHNA and CDR2 YSLEER. The CDR3 contains 17 residues. Trimming stripped 0 bases from V and 8 bases from J, with 22 bases between. The CDR3 sequence: CASSQDSDSNSAWGYTF. In DNA, the CDR3 is TGCGCCAGCAGCCAAGATTCAGACAGTAACAGCGCATGGGGCTACACCTTC.

This chain connects TRBV6-5 to TRBJ1-2; D uncertain. There are 14 residues in the CDR3. In germline, CDR1 is MNHEY, CDR2 SVGAGI. V was clipped by 3 bases and J by 7 bases, with 15 bases between them. The CDR3 loop reads CASSYTRELGGYTF. For the CDR3, the DNA is TGTGCCAGCAGTTATACGAGGGAATTGGGTGGCTACACCTTC.

V and J are TRBV10-2 and TRBJ1-5; 7 nucleotides align to TRBD1. The length of the CDR3 is 14 residues. The germline gives CDR1 WSHSY, CDR2 SAAADI. J lost 7 bases, V lost 6 bases, and 9 bases had no gene match. CDR3 DNA sequence: TGCGCCAGCAGACCCGGACAGGCAGAACAGCCCCAGCATTTT. Amino acids: CASRPGQAEQPQHF.

The rearrangement joins TRBV6-5 to TRBJ2-2, with a tentative D call TRBD2 (6 bases). Germline values: CDR1 MNHEY, CDR2 SVGAGI. V lost 2 bases and J 0 bases, leaving 7 bases between the germline ends. This CDR3 spans 15 amino acids. CDR3 DNA: TGTGCCAGCAGTTACACGGGGGCGAACACCGGGGAGCTGTTTTTT. This encodes CASSYTGANTGELFF.

V gene TRBV9 combines with J gene TRBJ1-5, with TRBD1 matching over 7 bases. CDR1 SGDLS and CDR2 YYNGEE come from the germline V gene. With V trimmed by 0 bases and J by 4 bases, 7 bases remained unmatched. There are 16 residues in the CDR3. The chain's CDR3 is CASSVGTGGANQPQHF. For the CDR3, the DNA is TGTGCCAGCAGCGTAGGGACAGGTGGGGCAAATCAGCCCCAGCATTTT.

This sequence joins TRBV3-1 (or the pseudogene TRBV3-2) and TRBJ1-2; 9 positions agree with TRBD1. The germline gives CDR1 LGHDT, CDR2 YNNKEL (reference sequence). Trimming removed 2 bases from V and 2 bases from J; junction bases left unmatched: 6. The CDR3 loop spans 16 amino acids. CDR3 sequence (DNA): TGTGCCAGCAGCCAACCGGGACAGGGTACGAACTATGGCTACACCTTC. This encodes CASSQPGQGTNYGYTF.

The chain uses TRBV21-1 and TRBJ2-7; the table's D call, TRBD1, was not checked against the DNA. TRBV21-1 is noted as a pseudogene. The CDR3 has 14 amino acids. Written as DNA, the CDR3 is TGTGCCAGCAAAATGGGACAGGGTAACCACGAGCAGTACTTC. Amino acids: CASKMGQGNHEQYF.

The V gene is TRBV4-2, the J gene TRBJ2-7; TRBD2 matches at 9 bases. This CDR3 is built from 18 residues. In germline, CDR1 is LGHNA, CDR2 YNFKEQ. The junction had 13 bases not matched to a gene; V was cut back by 1 base and J by 3 bases. The chain's CDR3 is CASSQASGGYGGSYEQYF. CDR3 DNA sequence: TGTGCCAGCAGCCAAGCAAGCGGGGGGTATGGCGGGAGCTACGAGCAGTACTTC.

This clone was picked up one time. The chain combines TRBV6-1 with TRBJ1-4, with D perhaps TRBD1 (5 bases). CDR3 length: 17 residues. Germline assignment: CDR1 MNHNS and CDR2 SASEGT. The V end lost 4 bases, the J end lost 0 bases, and 15 bases lay between the germline ends. The CDR3 region is CASSGAGTVTTNEKLFF. CDR3 DNA: TGTGCCAGCAGTGGCGCCGGGACGGTAACAACTAATGAAAAACTGTTTTTT.

The chain combines TRBV11-2 with TRBJ1-5; D may be TRBD1 (6 bases). V was trimmed by 3 bases and J by 0 bases, leaving 12 bases between them. The germline V gene has CDR1 SGHAT and CDR2 FQNNGV. The CDR3 totals 16 residues. The CDR3 coding sequence is TGTGCCAGCAGCTTGGACAGACCCTATAGCAATCAGCCCCAGCATTTT. Its protein is CASSLDRPYSNQPQHF.

V gene TRBV25-1 combines with J gene TRBJ1-2, with 10 bases matching TRBD1. The CDR3 extends over 14 amino acids. J lost 4 bases, V lost 5 bases, and 4 bases had no gene match. Germline assignment: CDR1 MGHDK and CDR2 SYGVNS. CDR3 coding DNA: TGTGCCAGCAGTCGGGACAGGGGCGGCTATGGCTACACCTTC. It is translated as CASSRDRGGYGYTF.